These 7 T cell receptor beta chains came from one sample sequenced in a study of cytotoxic CD8 clonotypes in ibrutinib-treated CLL. Repertoires were generated with immunoSEQ multiplex PCR, while TCRdb's copy carries only in-frame clones and drops some. This sample has hundreds of thousands of clones, with roughly 71% found just once. The sequencing here drew on PBMCs, taken after 36 months of ibrutinib treatment. The receptors stem from a human donor with chronic lymphocytic leukemia.

This rearrangement joins TRBV27 to TRBJ2-1, with D possibly TRBD2 on 6 matching bases. V lost 6 bases and J 4 bases, leaving 13 bases between the germline ends. Germline loops: CDR1 MNHEY, CDR2 SMNVEV (reference sequence). This CDR3 contains 14 residues. The CDR3 nucleotides are TGTGCCAGCAGCCGAAGACTAGGTTACAATGAGCAGTTCTTC. This sequence encodes CASSRRLGYNEQFF.

About this clone itself: Relative to the germline gene, one junction end is altered; a read error may explain this. The V call is TRBV11-2, the J call TRBJ1-1; TRBD1 is a possible D gene (6 bases). CDR1 SGHAT and CDR2 FQNNGV come from the germline V gene. CDR3 size: 13 residues. CDR3 sequence (DNA): TGTGCCAGCAGCTCCGACAGGAACACTGGAGCTTTCTTT. Translated: CASSSDRNTGAFF.

This clone turned up a few times. This chain connects TRBV5-5 to TRBJ1-5, with 8 bases that match TRBD1. V was clipped by 0 bases and J by 7 bases; unmatched bases: 3. The V gene's germline CDR1 is SGHKS and CDR2 YYEKEE (reference sequence). There are 14 residues in the CDR3. This chain's CDR3 is CASSLAGGGQPQHF. The DNA for the CDR3 is TGTGCCAGCAGCTTGGCAGGGGGCGGGCAGCCCCAGCATTTT.

This clone has just a few counts. The chain joins TRBV27 to TRBJ2-7; D is undetermined. Germline V gives CDR1 MNHEY, CDR2 SMNVEV (reference sequence). CDR3 length: 11 residues. The germline V and J ends were trimmed by 8 bases and 0 bases, with 5 bases remaining between them. The CDR3 loop reads CASGRSYEQYF. Here the CDR3 DNA reads TGTGCCAGCGGTCGCTCCTACGAGCAGTACTTC.

This clone has more than one count but fewer than ten. The chain is built from TRBV12-5 and TRBJ1-5, with 9 positions matching TRBD1. From germline, CDR1 is LGHNT and CDR2 FRNRAP. The J segment lost 3 bases and the V segment lost 4 bases, leaving 13 bases of the junction unmatched. The CDR3 consists of 18 residues. The DNA for the CDR3 is TGTGCTAGTGGTTACCCGACAGGGGGGGAACCCCTCAATCAGCCCCAGCATTTT. This encodes CASGYPTGGEPLNQPQHF.

The V gene is TRBV27, the J gene TRBJ2-5, with D possibly matching TRBD2 (7 bases). The CDR3 is 15 residues long. Germline V gene sequence: CDR1 MNHEY, CDR2 SMNVEV (reference sequence). The V end was cut by 2 bases, the J end by 8 bases, with 18 bases between. The CDR3 loop is CASSLGGALYETQYF. CDR3 coding DNA: TGTGCCAGCAGTTTAGGGGGGGCCCTCTATGAAACCCAGTACTTC.

This chain uses TRBV18 with TRBJ1-1; the match to TRBD1 covers 9 bases. The CDR3 has 14 amino acids. V dropped 2 bases and J dropped 6; count of bases not matched to a gene: 4. Looked up from germline, CDR1 is KGHSH and CDR2 is LQKENI. The CDR3 bases are TGTGCCAGCTCACCAGCGACAGGGGGGTCTGAAGCTTTCTTT. Protein: CASSPATGGSEAFF.